A single sample is the source of the 15 T cell receptor beta chains below, sequenced in a study of graft-versus-host responses after intestinal transplantation. Using immunoSEQ multiplex PCR, the repertoire was profiled, and TCRdb retains in-frame clones only, with some absent. Of roughly 50,000 clones listed, about 90% are singletons. Sequencing used PBMCs, obtained 650 to 690 days after intestinal transplant. These receptors all come from a human patient who received an intestinal transplant, so some T cells may come from the graft donor.

The V and J genes are TRBV19 and TRBJ2-7; D call uncertain. V was clipped by 5 bases and J by 2 bases, with 10 bases between them. This CDR3 has 13 amino acids. CDR1 LNHDA and CDR2 SQIVND come from the germline V gene (reference sequence). The CDR3 bases are TGTGCCAGTAGTCCGGGTACAGCCTACGAGCAGTACTTC. The encoded protein is CASSPGTAYEQYF.

V usage is TRBV5-1 and J usage is TRBJ1-1; 10 bases fit TRBD1. V lost 1 base to trimming and J lost 5 bases; unmatched junction nucleotides: 2. This CDR3 has 14 residues. Germline V gene sequence: CDR1 SGHRS, CDR2 YFSETQ. The CDR3: CASSLWTGGTEAFF. Written as DNA, the CDR3 is TGCGCCAGCAGCTTGTGGACAGGGGGGACTGAAGCTTTCTTT.

The table lists this clone with a count of one. The V and J genes are TRBV5-5 and TRBJ1-2, with 7 bases lining up with TRBD1. Germline V lookup: CDR1 SGHKS, CDR2 YYEKEE (reference sequence). The length of the CDR3 is 14 residues. V dropped 4 bases and J dropped 8; count of bases not matched to a gene: 11. The CDR3 sequence is CASSPRQGSGGYTF. CDR3 nucleotides: TGTGCCAGCAGCCCTAGACAGGGTTCAGGGGGCTACACCTTC.

The V and J genes are TRBV6-1 and TRBJ2-7, with 12 bases aligning to TRBD1. Unmatched junction bases numbered 13, after V lost 10 bases and J lost 9 bases. Looked up from germline, CDR1 is MNHNS and CDR2 is SASEGT. The CDR3 is made up of 14 amino acids. The CDR3 bases are TGTGCCATCTGGAAGGGACAGGGGGCCCACGGGCAGTACTTC. Protein product: CAIWKGQGAHGQYF.

The V and J genes are TRBV18 and TRBJ2-3; TRBD2 matches at 8 bases. This CDR3 comprises 15 residues. Per germline, CDR1 KGHSH and CDR2 LQKENI. The V segment lost 2 bases and the J segment 3 bases; nucleotides outside the gene matches: 4. The CDR3 DNA follows: TGTGCCAGCTCACCAGCGGGGGGATTGACAGATACGCAGTATTTT. Its protein is CASSPAGGLTDTQYF.

CDR3 coding DNA: TGTGCCAGCTCACCGACAGGGGATGGCTACACCTTC. It translates to CASSPTGDGYTF. The chain has TRBV18 and TRBJ1-2; 8 positions agree with TRBD1. This CDR3 region has 12 residues. V trimming: 3 bases; J trimming: 6 bases; junction bases outside the gene matches: 0. Germline CDR1 and CDR2: KGHSH and LQKENI. Together with reference TRBV18 and TRBJ1-2, the CDR3 gives the full variable domain: NAGVMQNPRHLVRRRGQEARLRCSPMKGHSHVYWYRQLPEEGLKFMVYLQKENIIDESGMPKERFSAEFPKEGPSILRIQQVVRGDSAAYFCASSPTGDGYTFGSGTRLTVV.

This chain joins TRBV5-8 and TRBJ2-7; D unclear. Trimming stripped 2 bases from V and 3 bases from J, with 6 bases between. This CDR3 spans 12 amino acids. Germline CDR1 SGHTS, CDR2 YDEGEE. Here the CDR3 DNA reads TGTGCCAGCAGCTTAAAGGACTACGAGCAGTACTTC. Translation gives CASSLKDYEQYF. Full variable domain (outside the CDR3, taken from reference TRBV5-8 and TRBJ2-7): EAGVTQSPTHLIKTRGQQATLRCSPISGHTSVYWYQQALGLGLQFLLWYDEGEERNRGNFPPRFSGRQFPNYSSELNVNALELEDSALYLCASSLKDYEQYFGPGTRLTVT.

The V and J genes are TRBV2 and TRBJ1-2; TRBD1 agrees at 7 bases. The ends lost 7 bases at V and 5 bases at J; junction bases unmatched: 4. The CDR3 loop spans 12 amino acids. CDR1 and CDR2 (germline): SNHLY, FYNNEI. CDR3 region: CASKGQSYGYTF. CDR3 DNA sequence: TGTGCCAGCAAGGGACAGTCTTATGGCTACACCTTC.

This rearrangement joins TRBV9 to TRBJ2-1; tentative D call: TRBD1 (6 bases). V shed 3 bases and J shed 4 bases, with 8 bases lying between them. The CDR3 consists of 13 residues. Germline V gives CDR1 SGDLS, CDR2 YYNGEE. The CDR3 loop is CASSETGYNEQFF. The CDR3 DNA sequence: TGTGCCAGCAGCGAGACAGGTTACAATGAGCAGTTCTTC.

This rearrangement joins TRBV5-1 to TRBJ1-5, with a possible D match to TRBD1 (5 bases). Trimming pared 0 bases from V and 4 bases from J, leaving 11 bases between. CDR1 SGHRS and CDR2 YFSETQ come from the germline V gene. The CDR3 length is 15 residues. Here the CDR3 reads CASSLDGTPNQPQHF. As DNA, the CDR3 is TGCGCCAGCAGCTTGGACGGGACGCCTAATCAGCCCCAGCATTTT.

The CDR3 coding sequence is TGCGCCAGCAGCTTGGAGGGACAGACCTTTTGGGAGACCCAGTACTTC. Translating it yields CASSLEGQTFWETQYF. The chain is built from TRBV5-1 and TRBJ2-5, with 7 nucleotides matching TRBD1. V gave up 0 bases and J gave up 5 bases; unmatched junction bases: 10. This CDR3 is 16 amino acids long. Germline V gene data show CDR1 as SGHRS and CDR2 as YFSETQ.

This rearrangement joins TRBV25-1 to TRBJ2-1, with 10 nucleotides matching TRBD2. The J segment lost 4 bases and the V segment lost 3 bases, leaving 9 bases of the junction unmatched. The CDR3 runs to 17 residues. Germline CDR1 and CDR2: MGHDK and SYGVNS. This chain's CDR3 is CASSDPHSGGMYNEQFF. The DNA of the CDR3 is TGTGCCAGCAGTGATCCACATAGCGGGGGGATGTACAATGAGCAGTTCTTC.

V and J are TRBV11-2 and TRBJ2-3; D gene ambiguous. Germline V CDR1 and CDR2: SGHAT, FQNNGV. This CDR3 has 14 amino acids. V lost 8 bases to trimming and J lost 2 bases, with 14 bases between them. For the CDR3, the DNA is TGTGCCAGCTCCTTGACCGGGCCCACAGATACGCAGTATTTT. Translated, it gives CASSLTGPTDTQYF.

The gene calls are TRBV6-5 and TRBJ2-5, with a weak D call TRBD2 (6 bases). Germline V gene data show CDR1 as MNHEY and CDR2 as SVGAGI. The CDR3 contains 11 residues. Trimming stripped 10 bases from V and 7 bases from J, with 13 bases between. CDR3 loop: CATLGGGTQYF. CDR3 DNA: TGTGCCACCCTGGGAGGAGGGACCCAGTACTTC.

This chain uses TRBV5-1 with TRBJ2-1, with D tentatively TRBD1 or TRBD2 (5 bases each). Trimming removed 1 base from V and 3 bases from J, with 14 bases in between. The CDR3 extends over 16 amino acids. Germline values: CDR1 SGHRS, CDR2 YFSETQ. The CDR3 protein is CASSLSPGTRYNEQFF. The CDR3 nucleotides read TGCGCCAGCAGCTTGAGCCCCGGGACGCGCTACAATGAGCAGTTCTTC. The whole variable domain, remainder taken from reference TRBV5-1 and TRBJ2-1, is KAGVTQTPRYLIKTRGQQVTLSCSPISGHRSVSWYQQTPGQGLQFLFEYFSETQRNKGNFPGRFSGRQFSNSRSEMNVSTLELGDSALYLCASSLSPGTRYNEQFFGPGTRLTVL.